This TCR beta chain was retrieved from a study of cytomegalovirus exposure and HLA in healthy donors. Findings of the study overall: TCR beta sequences reportedly predicted the HLA-A and HLA-B alleles of most subjects accurately. Reports indicated that the classifier achieved high specificity and sensitivity in diagnosing cytomegalovirus status.

The PCR made use of 60 Vbeta and 13 Jbeta primers. Profiling relied on immunoSEQ multiplex PCR, and the TCRdb table lists in-frame clones only, not all of them. Of 87,000 or so clones listed, 6% to 9% are singletons. This clone occurred a few times. The antigen is undetermined. The sequence was collected from a man aged 45-60 years in good health and CMV-seronegative. The specimen sequenced was PBMCs.

CDR3: CASSLRSNQPQHF. The CDR3 nucleotides are TGTGCCAGCAGTTTACGGAGCAATCAGCCCCAGCATTTT. The chain links TRBV27 to TRBJ1-5, with no clear D. V was trimmed by 2 bases and J by 1 base, leaving 3 bases between them. The germline V gene encodes CDR1 MNHEY and CDR2 SMNVEV (reference sequence). The CDR3 has 13 amino acids.